Listed below are T cell receptor beta chains from one sample, sequenced in a study of a mutant IDH1 vaccine in newly diagnosed glioma. TCRdb keeps only in-frame clones here, not all; method: immunoSEQ multiplex PCR. The sample holds 56,000 or so clones, approximately 80% seen once. For these TCRs, the target antigens are not known. The sample was PBMCs, taken from a glioma patient whose treatment included an IDH1 peptide vaccine. These receptors all come from a woman in her thirties or forties with glioma. Some clones in this sample may be carry-over from other donors' samples. CDR3s include the opening cysteine and the closing phenylalanine or tryptophan. D genes are given only for firm matches. Some rows mark clone size as missing; the rest say once, few, many or name a class of expanded clone.

>TRBV27|TRBD1|once
CASSLRGQGGNTIYF
>TRBV28|NA|NA
CASSQGFDQPQHF
>TRBV4-3|NA|NA
CASSLTSGQPQHF
>TRBV5-1|NA|NA
CASSLAGATGNSPLHF
>TRBV6-5|NA|NA
CASRTTEQGNTIYF
>TRBV25-1|NA|once
CASSAGLLSGQYF
>TRBV7-2|NA|few
CASSLGGSPLHF
>TRBV15|NA|NA
CATSRGKSPSTDTQYF
>TRBV27|NA|NA
CASSWGHEQYF
>TRBV5-1|NA|few
CASSLESPGNTIYF
>TRBV7-9|NA|NA
CASSLFEQTEAFF
>TRBV25-1|NA|NA
CASSPPGVAKNIQYF
>TRBV9|NA|NA
CASTLGPSSYNEQFF
>TRBV27|NA|once
CASRRTLVGGYTF
>TRBV7-2|NA|NA
CASSRGGAQYEQYF
>TRBV5-1|NA|NA
CASSLGAGSTDTQYF
>TRBV12-5|NA|NA
CASGSPRQTQYF
>TRBV10-1|NA|NA
CASSELAWGPATQYF
>TRBV9|NA|few
CASSADRTYAQKLFF
>TRBV6-5|NA|once
CASSSATEAEAFF
>TRBV20-1|NA|NA
CSAVITPQAFF
>TRBV30|TRBD1|few
CACSTGTGDQPQHF
>TRBV13|TRBD1|NA
CASSAGGSGDEQYF